The 26 T cell receptor beta chains given below trace back to one sample, sequenced in a study of T cell clusters in autoimmune cytopenias. Each sample's input was 200 to 250 ng genomic DNA, roughly 38,000 genome equivalents. TRB was amplified by touch-down multiplex PCR, primer pools A and B combined. Following a re-call of the multiplex PCR reads, TCRdb has one entry per CDR3 protein and lacks DNA. In total, the table holds 500 or so distinct CDR3 sequences. These data were also filed under a second study, of T cell repertoires in aging, cancer and after chemotherapy.

The sequenced sample consisted of peripheral blood. The receptors shown here come from a human donor with chronic lymphocytic leukemia.

This clonotype is called medium-sized (0.01 to 0.1%) based on its frequency. This CDR3 reads CSARDSRFSGRNSEQYF. The chain couples TRBV20-1 to TRBJ2-7; TCRdb gives TRBD2 as the D gene, but with no DNA this cannot be confirmed. The V gene's germline CDR1 is DFQATT and CDR2 SNEGSKA (reference sequence). The CDR3 runs to 17 residues.

Measured by frequency, this clonotype is medium-sized. The rearrangement joins TRBV24-1 to TRBJ2-1; TCRdb's D call of TRBD2 is untestable without DNA. This CDR3 is 15 amino acids long. Germline V gives CDR1 KGHDR, CDR2 SFDVKD. CDR3 protein: CATSDNSGGRDEQFF.

By frequency, this clonotype is medium-sized. The chain uses TRBV27 and TRBJ2-7; TCRdb's D gene call, TRBD1, goes unchecked for lack of DNA. The germline gives CDR1 MNHEY, CDR2 SMNVEV (reference sequence). This CDR3 is 14 amino acids long. The CDR3 protein is CASSSRGAIYEQYF.

This clonotype is medium-sized by frequency. The chain is built from TRBV19 and TRBJ1-2; TCRdb reports TRBD1, a call that lacks DNA to check it against. From germline, CDR1 is LNHDA and CDR2 SQIVND (reference sequence). CDR3 length: 14 residues. The CDR3 protein is CASSIGDSLYGYTF.

This clonotype shows up as large by frequency. CDR3 region: CAWSRTGELFF. J is TRBJ2-2 and V is TRBV30. This CDR3 spans 11 amino acids. Germline assignment: CDR1 GTSNPN and CDR2 SVGIG (reference sequence).

This clonotype is deemed large by its frequency. The chain recombines TRBV12-3 or TRBV12-4 with TRBJ2-7; absent DNA, TCRdb's TRBD1 call cannot be checked. This CDR3 region has 12 residues. CDR3: CASSLEGGEQYF.

By frequency, this clonotype registers medium-sized. The chain is built from TRBV6-2 or TRBV6-3 and TRBJ2-1; without DNA, the TCRdb call of TRBD2 cannot be checked. CDR1 is MNHEY, CDR2 SVGEGT, per germline. This CDR3 spans 15 amino acids. The CDR3: CASSTLGSREDEQFF.

The V gene is TRBV6-2 or TRBV6-3, the J gene TRBJ1-2; TCRdb selects TRBD1, and the lack of DNA leaves this call unchecked. The CDR3 is made up of 14 amino acids. Germline loops: CDR1 MNHEY, CDR2 SVGEGT. CDR3 region: CASSYSSLGDGYTF.

In terms of frequency, this clonotype is medium-sized. The V and J genes are TRBV20-1 and TRBJ2-5; TCRdb's assignment of TRBD1 cannot be checked, as there is no DNA. CDR3 length: 18 amino acids. CDR1 is DFQATT and CDR2 is SNEGSKA in the germline V gene (reference sequence). The CDR3 loop is CSARGRGLGGVERETQYF.

Its frequency marks this clonotype as medium-sized. V is TRBV14 and J is TRBJ2-1; without DNA, the TCRdb call of TRBD1 cannot be checked. CDR1 and CDR2 (germline): SGHDN, FVKESK. The CDR3 consists of 14 residues. CDR3 loop: CASSQGSPFHEQFF.

By frequency, this clonotype is medium-sized. The rearrangement uses TRBV5-6 and TRBJ1-6. The length of the CDR3 is 15 residues. Germline V lookup: CDR1 SGHDT, CDR2 YYEEEE. This CDR3 reads CASSESADPWPPLHF.

Considering frequency, this clonotype is large. This chain uses TRBV18 with TRBJ2-5; checking the TCRdb D call of TRBD1 is not possible without DNA. The CDR3 sequence is 14 residues long. CDR1 KGHSH and CDR2 LQKENI come from the germline V gene. CDR3 region: CASSPSDGRETQYF.

V is TRBV18 and J is TRBJ2-2; TCRdb indicates TRBD1, and absent DNA this call remains unverified. Germline CDR1 and CDR2: KGHSH and LQKENI. The CDR3 consists of 17 residues. The CDR3: CASSDRGRTTNTGELFF.

Considering frequency, this clonotype is large (0.1 to 1%). This chain joins TRBV30 and TRBJ1-3. CDR3 length: 11 residues. Germline V gene lookup returns CDR1 GTSNPN and CDR2 SVGIG (reference sequence). The CDR3 sequence: CAWSLKNTIYF.

According to its frequency, this clonotype is medium-sized. The chain is built from TRBV11-2 and TRBJ1-5; TCRdb outputs TRBD1, but without DNA this stays unchecked. From germline, CDR1 is SGHAT and CDR2 FQNNGV. The length of the CDR3 is 14 residues. The CDR3 is CASSQTTGGQPQHF.

The chain combines TRBV5-1 with TRBJ2-5; as DNA is missing, the TRBD2 call by TCRdb cannot be tested. Germline V gene lookup returns CDR1 SGHRS and CDR2 YFSETQ. CDR3 size: 14 residues. This CDR3 reads CASSPAGLQETQYF.

The chain links TRBV9 to TRBJ2-3. The germline gives CDR1 SGDLS, CDR2 YYNGEE. The CDR3 length is 12 residues. CDR3 amino acids: CASSAGSDTQYF.

The chain employs TRBV28 and TRBJ2-7; TCRdb proposes TRBD2, but this gene call is untestable without DNA. CDR3 length: 14 residues. CDR1 and CDR2 (germline): MDHEN, SYDVKM. CDR3 in amino acids: CASSFGTRPYEQYF. Full variable domain (outside the CDR3, taken from reference TRBV28 and TRBJ2-7): DVKVTQSSRYLVKRTGEKVFLECVQDMDHENMFWYRQDPGLGLRLIYFSYDVKMKEKGDIPEGYSVSREKKERFSLILESASTNQTSMYLCASSFGTRPYEQYFGPGTRLTVT.

This chain uses TRBV18 with TRBJ1-6. The CDR3 is 14 amino acids. Germline V gives CDR1 KGHSH, CDR2 LQKENI. CDR3 protein: CASSPPGINSPLHF.

The gene calls are TRBV27 and TRBJ2-4; TCRdb outputs TRBD1, but without DNA this stays unchecked. From germline, CDR1 is MNHEY and CDR2 SMNVEV (reference sequence). The CDR3 is 13 residues long. CDR3 region: CASSVEGGDIQYF.

The CDR3 here is CASSGPGEGTGELFF. V and J are TRBV28 and TRBJ2-2; TCRdb picks TRBD2, but there is no DNA to check that call. Germline V gene lookup returns CDR1 MDHEN and CDR2 SYDVKM. The CDR3 consists of 15 residues. The full variable domain, in which reference TRBV28 and TRBJ2-2 provide the parts outside the CDR3, is DVKVTQSSRYLVKRTGEKVFLECVQDMDHENMFWYRQDPGLGLRLIYFSYDVKMKEKGDIPEGYSVSREKKERFSLILESASTNQTSMYLCASSGPGEGTGELFFGEGSRLTVL.

Its frequency marks this clonotype as medium-sized. The gene calls are TRBV12-3 or TRBV12-4 and TRBJ1-1. This CDR3 has 13 amino acids. The CDR3 sequence is CASSLQENTEAFF.

The chain employs TRBV10-3 and TRBJ2-3; TCRdb's D gene call, TRBD1, goes unchecked for lack of DNA. The germline CDR1 and CDR2 sequences are ENHRY and SYGVKD. The CDR3 consists of 15 residues. This CDR3 reads CAISAGTASTDTQYF.

This clonotype is classed as medium-sized (0.01 to 0.1%) by frequency. The chain carries TRBV5-1 and TRBJ2-3. The CDR3 spans 16 residues. Germline CDR1 SGHRS, CDR2 YFSETQ. The CDR3 loop reads CASSTLRETSTDTQYF. Complete variable domain (other parts from reference TRBV5-1 and TRBJ2-3): KAGVTQTPRYLIKTRGQQVTLSCSPISGHRSVSWYQQTPGQGLQFLFEYFSETQRNKGNFPGRFSGRQFSNSRSEMNVSTLELGDSALYLCASSTLRETSTDTQYFGPGTRLTVL.

Its frequency marks this clonotype as large. CDR3 protein: CASSSGQSRVTGELFF. This chain joins TRBV5-6 and TRBJ2-2; TCRdb designates TRBD1, a call that cannot be tested without DNA. The length of the CDR3 is 16 residues. CDR1 SGHDT and CDR2 YYEEEE come from the germline V gene.

Measured by frequency, this clonotype is medium-sized. J is TRBJ2-5 and V is TRBV15; TCRdb's D call, TRBD1, is unchecked because there is no DNA. Germline CDR1 LNHNV, CDR2 YYDKDF (reference sequence). This CDR3 is 15 amino acids long. The CDR3 loop is CATSNSLSGGETQYF.